This T cell receptor (beta chain) is from a study of T cells after yellow fever vaccination. The CDR3 extends over 15 amino acids. V lost 8 bases, J lost 4 bases, and 15 bases lay in between. Germline CDR1 MDHEN, CDR2 SYDVKM. TCRdb itself ran the 5' RACE reads through MiXCR, one entry per CDR3 protein. The table lists about 260,000 distinct CDR3 sequences, 3.6% of them singletons, with around 19% in the top ten. Note on this clonotype: This clone may be a read error of a much larger clone one base away.

The material was PBMCs, obtained 15 days after the yellow fever booster vaccination. The V gene is TRBV28, the J gene TRBJ2-6; tentative D call: TRBD2 (6 bases). This clonotype was obtained from a man younger than 30 who received the YFV17D yellow fever vaccine. Written as DNA, the CDR3 is TGTGCCAGCGGAGTCCCGCGGGAAGGGGCCAACGTCCTGACTTTC. Protein: CASGVPREGANVLTF.